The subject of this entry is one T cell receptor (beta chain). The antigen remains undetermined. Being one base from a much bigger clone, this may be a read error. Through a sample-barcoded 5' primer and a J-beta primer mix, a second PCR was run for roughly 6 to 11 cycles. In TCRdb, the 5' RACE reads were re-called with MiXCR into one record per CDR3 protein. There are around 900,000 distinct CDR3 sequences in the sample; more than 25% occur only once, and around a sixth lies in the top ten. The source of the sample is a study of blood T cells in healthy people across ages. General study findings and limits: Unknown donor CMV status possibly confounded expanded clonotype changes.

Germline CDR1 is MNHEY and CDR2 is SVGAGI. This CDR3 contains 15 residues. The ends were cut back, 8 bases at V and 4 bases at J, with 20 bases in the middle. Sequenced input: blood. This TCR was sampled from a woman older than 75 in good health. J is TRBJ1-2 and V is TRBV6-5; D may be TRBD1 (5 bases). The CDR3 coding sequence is TGTGCCAGCGTCACCAATCCTGACAGCAGCTATGGCTACACCTTC. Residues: CASVTNPDSSYGYTF.